This T cell receptor (beta chain) was sequenced during a study of CXCR3-negative and CXCR3-positive naive CD8 T cells. Every CD8+ subset sample held 300,000 flow-sorted cells, done in triplicate. Naive CD8+ T cells displayed a CD45RO-CCR7+CD27+CD95- phenotype. Of note for this clonotype: What it binds is not known.

Whole-study results and caveats: Within a donor, both naive subsets shared TRBV-TRBJ usage, unlike memory cells. Against CXCR3-negative naive cells, CXCR3-positive naive cells showed more hydrophobic TRB CDR3s. Memory CD8+ cells had much lower diversity, and both naive subsets had comparably high diversity.

Via 5' RACE with UMI labels, TRB cDNA libraries were prepared. Using the 5' RACE reads, TCRdb records one entry per CDR3 protein without DNA. The ten top clones account for more than 0.45%, within a sample of some 60,000 distinct CDR3 sequences. Germline V gives CDR1 SQVTM, CDR2 ANQGSEA. This CDR3 region has 14 residues. The sequence was collected from a human donor in good health. Some clones in this sample may be carry-over from other donors' samples. The chain employs TRBV29-1 and TRBJ1-1; TCRdb's D call, TRBD1, is unchecked because there is no DNA. Specimen: naive CXCR3+ CD8+ T cells from blood. The sample's subset: CD45RO-CCR7+CD27+CD95- naive CD8+ T cells expressing CXCR3 (TNR3+). This CDR3 is CSVEGGRPKPWAFF.